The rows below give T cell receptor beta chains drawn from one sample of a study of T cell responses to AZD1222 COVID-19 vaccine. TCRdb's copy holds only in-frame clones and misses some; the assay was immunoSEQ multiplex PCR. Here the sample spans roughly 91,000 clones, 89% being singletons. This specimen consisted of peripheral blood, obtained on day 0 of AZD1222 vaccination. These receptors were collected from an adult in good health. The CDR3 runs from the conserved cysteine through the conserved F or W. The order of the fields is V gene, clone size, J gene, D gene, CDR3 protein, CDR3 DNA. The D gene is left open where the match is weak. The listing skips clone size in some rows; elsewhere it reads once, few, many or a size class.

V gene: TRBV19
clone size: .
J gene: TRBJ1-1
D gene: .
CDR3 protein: CASKPPREKNTEAFF
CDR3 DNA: TGTGCCAGTAAACCACCAAGAGAAAAGAACACTGAAGCTTTCTTT

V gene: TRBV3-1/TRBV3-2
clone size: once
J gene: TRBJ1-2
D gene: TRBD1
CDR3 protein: CASSPGTGGSYGYTF
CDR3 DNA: TGTGCCAGCAGCCCCGGGACAGGGGGATCCTATGGCTACACCTTC

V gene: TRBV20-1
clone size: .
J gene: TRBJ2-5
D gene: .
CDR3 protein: CSASTGIQETQYF
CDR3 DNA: TGCAGTGCTAGTACTGGGATCCAAGAGACCCAGTACTTC

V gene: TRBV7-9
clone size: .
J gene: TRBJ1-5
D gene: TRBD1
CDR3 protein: CASSWGQGNQPQHF
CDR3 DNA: TGTGCCAGCAGCTGGGGACAGGGCAATCAGCCCCAGCATTTT

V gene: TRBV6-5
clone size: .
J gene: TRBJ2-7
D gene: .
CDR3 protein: CASRPLTGYEQYF
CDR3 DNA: TGTGCCAGCAGACCTTTGACGGGCTACGAGCAGTACTTC

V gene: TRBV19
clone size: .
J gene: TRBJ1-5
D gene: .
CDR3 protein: CASTPEGGFSNQPQHF
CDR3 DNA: TGTGCCAGTACCCCAGAGGGAGGGTTTAGCAATCAGCCCCAGCATTTT

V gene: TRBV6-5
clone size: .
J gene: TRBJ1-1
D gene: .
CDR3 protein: CASSKQGNTEAFF
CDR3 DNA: TGTGCCAGCAGTAAACAGGGAAACACTGAAGCTTTCTTT

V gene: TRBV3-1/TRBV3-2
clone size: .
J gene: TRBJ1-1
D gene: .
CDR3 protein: CASSQVPEMNTEAFF
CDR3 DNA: TGTGCCAGCAGCCAAGTACCGGAGATGAACACTGAAGCTTTCTTT

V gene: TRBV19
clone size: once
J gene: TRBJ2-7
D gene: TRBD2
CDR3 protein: CASSRRLAASYEQYF
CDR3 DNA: TGTGCCAGTAGTAGACGACTAGCGGCCTCCTACGAGCAGTACTTC

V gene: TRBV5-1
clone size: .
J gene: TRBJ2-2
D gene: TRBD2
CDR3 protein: CASSGTSGGALSTGELFF
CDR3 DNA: TGCGCCAGCAGCGGGACTAGCGGGGGGGCCTTGAGCACCGGGGAGCTGTTTTTT

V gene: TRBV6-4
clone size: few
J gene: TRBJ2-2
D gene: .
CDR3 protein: CASSEGTGNTGELFF
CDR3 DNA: TGTGCCAGCAGTGAAGGGACTGGCAACACCGGGGAGCTGTTTTTT

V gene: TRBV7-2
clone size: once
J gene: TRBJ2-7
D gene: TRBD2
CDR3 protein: CASSSQGLAGRRLEQYF
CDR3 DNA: TGTGCCAGCAGCTCCCAGGGACTAGCGGGAAGGCGGCTTGAGCAGTACTTC

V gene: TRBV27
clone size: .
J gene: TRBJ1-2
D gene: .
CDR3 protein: CASSPNGDGYTF
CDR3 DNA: TGTGCCAGCAGTCCCAATGGGGATGGCTACACCTTC

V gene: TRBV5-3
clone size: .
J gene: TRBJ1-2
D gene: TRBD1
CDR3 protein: CATTPSRGDRANYGYTF
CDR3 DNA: TGTGCCACCACGCCCTCCCGGGGGGACAGGGCCAACTATGGCTACACCTTC

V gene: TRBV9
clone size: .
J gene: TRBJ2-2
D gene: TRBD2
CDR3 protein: CASSGGGTSGGLMTGELFF
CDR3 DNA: TGTGCCAGCAGCGGAGGCGGGACTAGCGGGGGTTTGATGACCGGGGAGCTGTTTTTT

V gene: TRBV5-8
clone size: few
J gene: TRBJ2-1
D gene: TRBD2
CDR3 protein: CASSSSGSSYNEQFF
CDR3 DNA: TGTGCCAGCAGCTCCAGCGGGAGCTCCTACAATGAGCAGTTCTTC

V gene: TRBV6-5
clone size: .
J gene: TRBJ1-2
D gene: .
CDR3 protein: CASSQDRNYGYTF
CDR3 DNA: TGTGCCAGCAGTCAGGACAGAAACTATGGCTACACCTTC

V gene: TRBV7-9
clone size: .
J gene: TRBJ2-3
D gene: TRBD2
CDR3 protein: CASSLEGTITDTQYF
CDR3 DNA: TGTGCCAGCAGCTTAGAGGGGACTATCACAGATACGCAGTATTTT

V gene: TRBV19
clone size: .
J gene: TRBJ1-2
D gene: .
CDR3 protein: CASSYVTPPNYGYTF
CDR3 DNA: TGTGCCAGTAGTTACGTGACACCCCCTAACTATGGCTACACCTTC

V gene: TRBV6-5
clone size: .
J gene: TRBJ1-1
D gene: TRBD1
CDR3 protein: CASSSQGGTFF
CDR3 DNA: TGTGCCAGCAGTTCACAGGGGGGAACTTTCTTT

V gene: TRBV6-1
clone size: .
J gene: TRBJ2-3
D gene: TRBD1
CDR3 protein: CASSGGDRGRSDTQYF
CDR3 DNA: TGTGCCAGCAGTGGGGGGGACAGGGGGCGCTCCGATACGCAGTATTTT

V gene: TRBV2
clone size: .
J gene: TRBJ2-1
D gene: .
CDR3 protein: CASSARGRSYNEQFF
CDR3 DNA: TGTGCCAGCAGCGCCCGGGGCCGTTCCTACAATGAGCAGTTCTTC

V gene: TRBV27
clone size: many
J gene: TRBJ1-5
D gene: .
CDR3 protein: CASRQGNQPQHF
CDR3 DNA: TGTGCCAGCAGACAGGGTAATCAGCCCCAGCATTTT

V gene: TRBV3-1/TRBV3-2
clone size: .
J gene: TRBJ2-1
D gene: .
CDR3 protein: CASSPVGTYNEQFF
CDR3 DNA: TGTGCCAGCAGCCCCGTCGGTACCTACAATGAGCAGTTCTTC

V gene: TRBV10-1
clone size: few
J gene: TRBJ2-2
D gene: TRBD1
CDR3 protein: CASRAGTGNTGELFF
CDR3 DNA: TGCGCCAGCAGGGCGGGGACAGGGAACACCGGGGAGCTGTTTTTT

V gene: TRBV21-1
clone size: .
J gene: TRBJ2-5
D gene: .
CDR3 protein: CASSKNSQGGARETQYF
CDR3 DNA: TGTGCCAGCAGCAAAAACTCCCAGGGGGGGGCACGGGAGACCCAGTACTTC

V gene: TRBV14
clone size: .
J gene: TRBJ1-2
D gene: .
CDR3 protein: CASSQGQNYGYTF
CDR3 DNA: TGTGCCAGCAGCCAAGGGCAGAACTATGGCTACACCTTC